The 21 T cell receptor beta chains listed next were all sequenced from one sample in a study of shared clonotypes between healthy human individuals. Clones were sequenced by immunoSEQ multiplex PCR, and TCRdb holds only the in-frame ones, with some missing. This table holds roughly 2,000,000 clones, just over 90% found once. Naivety among CD8 cells was defined by CD45RO negativity and positive CCR7 selection, thereby excluding terminally differentiated effector memory CD45RA+ cells. The sequenced sample consisted of naive CD8+ T cells from PBMCs. These TCRs come from a man aged 18 to 29 in good health. Some clones in this sample may be carry-over from other donors' samples.

The rearrangement links TRBV2 to TRBJ1-1; D may be TRBD1 (5 bases). Trimming removed 0 bases at V and 0 bases at J, with 8 bases between. The CDR3 is 15 amino acids. Germline values: CDR1 SNHLY, CDR2 FYNNEI. DNA for the CDR3: TGTGCCAGCAGTGAAGCTCGACAGATGAACACTGAAGCTTTCTTT. Its protein product is CASSEARQMNTEAFF.

V is TRBV2 and J is TRBJ2-1; D may correspond to TRBD1 or TRBD2 (5 bases each). V dropped 1 base and J dropped 0 bases, with 10 bases sitting between them. The CDR3 covers 16 residues. CDR1 SNHLY and CDR2 FYNNEI come from the germline V gene. CDR3 in amino acids: CASSEGGAPSYNEQFF. The CDR3 nucleotides are TGTGCCAGCAGTGAAGGAGGGGCCCCCTCCTACAATGAGCAGTTCTTC.

This chain uses TRBV28 with TRBJ2-5; 8 bases are a match to TRBD2. Germline V gene lookup returns CDR1 MDHEN and CDR2 SYDVKM. V trimming: 5 bases; J trimming: 2 bases; junction bases outside the gene matches: 7. This CDR3 comprises 15 residues. The CDR3 loop is CASSQLAETQETQYF. For the CDR3, the DNA is TGTGCCAGCAGTCAACTAGCGGAAACACAAGAGACCCAGTACTTC.

J is TRBJ2-3 and V is TRBV27; D call uncertain. This CDR3 has 14 amino acids. V was cut by 10 bases and J by 4 bases, with 18 bases left in between. Germline V lookup: CDR1 MNHEY, CDR2 SMNVEV (reference sequence). The CDR3 coding sequence is TGTGCCACCCGCGCTAGGCGGTTTCCAGATACGCAGTATTTT. Translation: CATRARRFPDTQYF.

V gene TRBV19 combines with J gene TRBJ2-3; no definite D call. The CDR3 has 15 residues. The ends were cut back, 3 bases at V and 1 base at J, with 11 bases in the middle. The germline gives CDR1 LNHDA, CDR2 SQIVND (reference sequence). The CDR3 coding sequence is TGTGCCAGTAGTATCTCAGGAATCCGCACAGATACGCAGTATTTT. Translating gives CASSISGIRTDTQYF.

Comment on this clone: The sample has other DNA sequences that encode this CDR3 too. V gene TRBV9 combines with J gene TRBJ2-7; 7 bases fit TRBD1. The CDR3 is 14 amino acids. Trimming removed 2 bases from V and 2 bases from J; junction bases left unmatched: 4. Germline CDR1 SGDLS, CDR2 YYNGEE. Here the CDR3 DNA reads TGTGCCAGCAGCGTTGGGGACAGACCCTACGAGCAGTACTTC. Its translation: CASSVGDRPYEQYF.

The V gene is TRBV28, the J gene TRBJ1-5, with a tentative D call TRBD1 (5 bases). The CDR3 runs to 15 residues. Germline-derived CDR1 and CDR2 are MDHEN and SYDVKM. V gave up 1 base and J gave up 2 bases, with 9 bases separating them. The chain's CDR3 is CASSLFTGGNQPQHF. Written as DNA, the CDR3 is TGTGCCAGCAGTTTATTCACGGGGGGCAATCAGCCCCAGCATTTT.

The chain is built from TRBV4-3 and TRBJ2-7; maybe TRBD2 (5 bases). Deletions cut 0 bases from V and 4 bases from J, with 19 bases between. The CDR3 is made up of 17 amino acids. The germline V gene encodes CDR1 LGHNA and CDR2 YSLEER. DNA of the CDR3: TGCGCCAGCAGCCAAGATATAGTCCTCAACGGGGTATACGAGCAGTACTTC. It yields the protein CASSQDIVLNGVYEQYF.

This clone was picked up one time. This chain connects TRBV15 to TRBJ1-4; D gene unclear. This CDR3 has 16 amino acids. Germline V gene data show CDR1 as LNHNV and CDR2 as YYDKDF (reference sequence). Trimming stripped 0 bases from V and 4 bases from J, with 12 bases between. As DNA, the CDR3 is TGTGCCACCAGCAGAGAGGGTGGGCTGTTTAATGAAAAACTGTTTTTT. Amino acid sequence: CATSREGGLFNEKLFF.

V is TRBV29-1 and J is TRBJ2-1; the D call may be TRBD1 or TRBD2 (5 bases each). This CDR3 is 13 amino acids long. In germline, CDR1 is SQVTM, CDR2 ANQGSEA. Trimming shortened V by 6 bases and J by 8 bases, and 17 bases separated the two germline ends. The CDR3 coding sequence is TGCAGCGTAGTTCCGGGGCGCCACGATGAGCAGTTCTTC. It encodes CSVVPGRHDEQFF.

About this clone itself: This CDR3 is also generated by other DNA sequences in the sample. The chain links TRBV30 to TRBJ1-1, with TRBD1 as a possible D gene (5 bases). V was trimmed by 2 bases and J by 6 bases, leaving 7 bases between them. From germline, CDR1 is GTSNPN and CDR2 SVGIG (reference sequence). The CDR3 is 11 residues long. The CDR3 spells CAWSPGAEAFF. CDR3 nucleotides: TGTGCCTGGAGTCCGGGGGCTGAAGCTTTCTTT.

V usage is TRBV6-5 and J usage is TRBJ2-7, with 8 bases that match TRBD2. CDR3 size: 14 residues. Germline values: CDR1 MNHEY, CDR2 SVGAGI. The trim removed 0 bases at V and 5 bases at J, leaving 3 bases unmatched. The CDR3: CASSYSSGGDEQYF. The CDR3 DNA follows: TGTGCCAGCAGTTACTCGTCCGGGGGGGACGAGCAGTACTTC.

V and J are TRBV9 and TRBJ2-1; D remains unclear. With 1 base removed from V and 6 bases from J, the gap between germline ends came to 14 bases. The CDR3 is 15 amino acids. Germline loops: CDR1 SGDLS, CDR2 YYNGEE. The CDR3 DNA sequence: TGTGCCAGCAGCGTACTCGGACGCGTGGGCAATGAGCAGTTCTTC. Its protein product is CASSVLGRVGNEQFF.

The V and J genes are TRBV2 and TRBJ1-1, with D unclear. V gave up 4 bases and J gave up 8 bases, with 17 bases separating them. Germline CDR1 is SNHLY and CDR2 is FYNNEI. This CDR3 is built from 14 residues. This CDR3 is CASSGRQIGLEAFF. In nucleotides, the CDR3 is TGTGCCAGCAGTGGTCGGCAGATAGGACTGGAAGCTTTCTTT.

The chain links TRBV28 to TRBJ2-5; no clear D. The CDR3 covers 12 residues. Germline V gene lookup returns CDR1 MDHEN and CDR2 SYDVKM. The V end was cut by 2 bases, the J end by 7 bases, with 8 bases between. Written as DNA, the CDR3 is TGTGCCAGCAGTTTACTGGAAGGGACCCAGTACTTC. Its translation: CASSLLEGTQYF. The full variable domain, completed using reference TRBV28 and TRBJ2-5, is DVKVTQSSRYLVKRTGEKVFLECVQDMDHENMFWYRQDPGLGLRLIYFSYDVKMKEKGDIPEGYSVSREKKERFSLILESASTNQTSMYLCASSLLEGTQYFGPGTRLLVL.

This chain connects TRBV9 to TRBJ2-7; the D is unclear. Germline values: CDR1 SGDLS, CDR2 YYNGEE. This CDR3 contains 8 residues. The CDR3 reads CATYEQYF. In nucleotides, the CDR3 is TGTGCAACTTACGAGCAGTACTTC.

The chain uses TRBV10-1 and TRBJ2-1; 13 positions match TRBD2. The V segment lost 7 bases and the J segment 6 bases; nucleotides outside the gene matches: 6. The CDR3 runs to 15 residues. Germline assignment: CDR1 WNHNN and CDR2 SYGVQD (reference sequence). CDR3 protein: CASTTGLAGVNEQFF. CDR3 DNA sequence: TGCGCCAGCACTACAGGACTAGCGGGAGTCAATGAGCAGTTCTTC.

This chain connects TRBV7-2 to TRBJ2-2; D possibly corresponds to TRBD1 (6 bases). Germline CDR1 is SGHTA and CDR2 is FQGNSA. The CDR3 runs 19 residues. V dropped 3 bases and J dropped 5 bases, with 25 bases sitting between them. The CDR3 sequence is CASSLESVLGQFGTGELFF. The DNA of the CDR3 is TGTGCCAGCAGCTTGGAGTCCGTTCTGGGACAATTTGGGACCGGGGAGCTGTTTTTT. The whole variable domain, filled in from reference TRBV7-2 and TRBJ2-2, reads GAGVSQSPSNKVTEKGKDVELRCDPISGHTALYWYRQSLGQGLEFLIYFQGNSAPDKSGLPSDRFSAERTGGSVSTLTIQRTQQEDSAVYLCASSLESVLGQFGTGELFFGEGSRLTVL.

Comments on this clone: No DNA is shown, since the ends of the CDR3 on it are uncertain; the CDR3 is the one TCRdb lists. The chain has TRBV6-5 and TRBJ2-7; TRBD2, the D gene given by the table, was not confirmed from the DNA. CDR1 is MNHEY, CDR2 SVGAGI, per germline. Inclusive of both ends, the CDR3 amounts to 13 amino acids. CDR3 protein: CACSAGSSYEQYF.

V and J are TRBV29-1 and TRBJ2-2; D is undetermined. This CDR3 region has 13 residues. The germline V and J ends were trimmed by 0 bases and 7 bases, with 9 bases remaining between them. Germline CDR1 reads SQVTM; CDR2 reads ANQGSEA. DNA for the CDR3: TGCAGCGTTGAAGATCTTCTATTCGGGGAGCTGTTTTTT. Its translation: CSVEDLLFGELFF.

J is TRBJ2-1 and V is TRBV6-1, with no clear D. From germline, CDR1 is MNHNS and CDR2 SASEGT. The CDR3 is 11 amino acids. V dropped 8 bases and J dropped 8 bases, with 10 bases sitting between them. DNA of the CDR3: TGTGCCAGCGACATAGGGCATGAGCAGTTCTTC. It translates to CASDIGHEQFF.